These 6 T cell receptor beta chains were sequenced from one sample in a study of T cells in Graves' hyperthyroidism and ophthalmopathy. From RNA transcripts, TCR beta CDR3 regions were amplified. First-round RT-PCR targeting the TCR CDR3 was performed with the HTBI primer set. TCRdb redid the calling of the multiplex PCR reads with MiXCR, one entry per CDR3 protein. The table has over 150,000 distinct CDR3 sequences, over 15% seen once. The sample comprised blood. The source is a woman between 45 and 65 years old with Graves' hyperthyroidism.

The chain uses TRBV28 and TRBJ1-1; D gene ambiguous. The germline V gene encodes CDR1 MDHEN and CDR2 SYDVKM. Trimming removed 3 bases from V and 0 bases from J, with 17 bases in between. This CDR3 region has 17 residues. As DNA, the CDR3 is TGTGCCAGCAGTTTGGTAGAAAAACAGCGGATGAACACTGAAGCTTTCTTT. Translated: CASSLVEKQRMNTEAFF.

Many counts were recorded for this clonotype. This sequence joins TRBV7-9 and TRBJ1-1; D ambiguous. This CDR3 spans 16 amino acids. The V end lost 5 bases, the J end lost 1 base, and 17 bases lay between the germline ends. Germline assignment: CDR1 SEHNR and CDR2 FQNEAQ (reference sequence). The DNA for the CDR3 is TGTGCCAGCAGCCATACGCCGGACTCTTCGAACACTGAAGCTTTCTTT. It translates to CASSHTPDSSNTEAFF.

This clonotype has at least ten counts. The chain joins TRBV7-9 to TRBJ1-6; 7 nucleotides align to TRBD1. The CDR3 runs 14 residues. J gave up 6 bases and V 3 bases, and 2 bases lay outside the gene matches. CDR1 SEHNR and CDR2 FQNEAQ come from the germline V gene (reference sequence). CDR3 DNA: TGTGCCAGCAGCTTTCCAGGGGGTAATTCACCCCTCCACTTT. Amino acid sequence: CASSFPGGNSPLHF.

The V and J genes are TRBV6-4 and TRBJ2-5; D not resolved. The CDR3 length is 14 residues. Between the trimmed V and J ends, which lost 5 bases and 5 bases, there was a span of 15 bases. In germline, CDR1 is MRHNA, CDR2 SNTAGT. CDR3 residues: CASSHNLGHETQYF. In DNA, the CDR3 is TGTGCCAGCAGTCATAACCTAGGTCACGAGACCCAGTACTTC.

The gene calls are TRBV20-1 and TRBJ2-3; D not certain. Germline V CDR1 and CDR2: DFQATT, SNEGSKA (reference sequence). Trimming stripped 0 bases from V and 4 bases from J, with 5 bases between. The CDR3 spans 12 residues. The CDR3 protein is CSARDRADTQYF. CDR3 DNA: TGCAGTGCTAGAGACAGAGCAGATACGCAGTATTTT.

For the CDR3, the DNA is TGTGCCAGCGGGGGCACGAGCTCCTACAATGAGCAGTTCTTC. Amino acids: CASGGTSSYNEQFF. The V gene is TRBV9, the J gene TRBJ2-1; perhaps TRBD1 as D (6 bases). Germline lookup yields CDR1 SGDLS and CDR2 YYNGEE. The CDR3 spans 14 residues. Deletions cut 7 bases from V and 0 bases from J, with 11 bases between. Using reference TRBV9 and TRBJ2-1 for the parts outside the CDR3, the full variable domain is DSGVTQTPKHLITATGQRVTLRCSPRSGDLSVYWYQQSLDQGLQFLIQYYNGEERAKGNILERFSAQQFPDLHSELNLSSLELGDSALYFCASGGTSSYNEQFFGPGTRLTVL.